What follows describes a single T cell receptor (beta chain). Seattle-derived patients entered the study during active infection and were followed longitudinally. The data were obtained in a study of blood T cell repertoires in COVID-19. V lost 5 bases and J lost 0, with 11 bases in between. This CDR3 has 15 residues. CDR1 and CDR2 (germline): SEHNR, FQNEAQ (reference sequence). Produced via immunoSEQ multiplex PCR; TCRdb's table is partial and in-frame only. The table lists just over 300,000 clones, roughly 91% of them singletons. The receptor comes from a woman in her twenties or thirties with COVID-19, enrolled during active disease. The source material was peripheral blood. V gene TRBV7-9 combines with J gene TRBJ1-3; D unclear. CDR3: CASSLTSLSGNTIYF. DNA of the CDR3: TGTGCCAGCAGCCTTACATCCCTCTCTGGAAACACCATATATTTT.